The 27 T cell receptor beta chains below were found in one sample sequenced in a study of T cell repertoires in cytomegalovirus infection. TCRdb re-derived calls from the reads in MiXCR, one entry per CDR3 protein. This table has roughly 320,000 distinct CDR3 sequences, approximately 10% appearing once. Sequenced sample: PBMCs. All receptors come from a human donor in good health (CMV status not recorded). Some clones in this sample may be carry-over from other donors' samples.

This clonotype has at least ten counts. The CDR3 is CAISITGGEAFF. The CDR3 bases are TGTGCCATCAGCATTACCGGGGGTGAAGCTTTCTTT. The rearrangement joins TRBV10-3 to TRBJ1-1; D is perhaps TRBD1 (5 bases). This CDR3 has 12 amino acids. Between the trimmed V and J ends, which lost 6 bases and 7 bases, there was a span of 12 bases. CDR1 and CDR2 from the germline V gene are ENHRY and SYGVKD.

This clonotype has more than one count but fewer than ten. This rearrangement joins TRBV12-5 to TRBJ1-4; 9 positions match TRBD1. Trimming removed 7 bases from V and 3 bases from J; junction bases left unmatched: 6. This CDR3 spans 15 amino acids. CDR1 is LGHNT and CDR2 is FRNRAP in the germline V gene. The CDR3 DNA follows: TGTGCTAGTGTTACAGGGGGCAGCTCTAATGAAAAACTGTTTTTT. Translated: CASVTGGSSNEKLFF.

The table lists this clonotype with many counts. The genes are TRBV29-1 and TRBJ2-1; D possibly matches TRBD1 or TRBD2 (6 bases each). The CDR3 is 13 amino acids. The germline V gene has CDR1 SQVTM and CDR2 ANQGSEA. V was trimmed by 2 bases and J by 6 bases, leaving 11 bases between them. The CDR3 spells CSVELGGGNEQFF. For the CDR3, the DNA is TGCAGCGTTGAATTGGGGGGCGGCAATGAGCAGTTCTTC.

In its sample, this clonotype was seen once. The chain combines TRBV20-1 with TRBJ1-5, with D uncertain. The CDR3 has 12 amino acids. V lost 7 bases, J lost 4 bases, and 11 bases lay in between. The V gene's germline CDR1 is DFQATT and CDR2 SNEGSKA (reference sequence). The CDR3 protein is CSGLMGNQPQHF. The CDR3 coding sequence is TGCAGTGGGCTGATGGGAAATCAGCCCCAGCATTTT.

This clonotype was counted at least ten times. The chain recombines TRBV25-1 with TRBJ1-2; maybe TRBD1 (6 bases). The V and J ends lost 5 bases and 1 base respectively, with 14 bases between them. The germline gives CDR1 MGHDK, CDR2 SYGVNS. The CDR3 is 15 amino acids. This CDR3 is CASSLRTAHNYGYTF. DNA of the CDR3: TGTGCCAGCAGTTTAAGGACAGCGCATAACTATGGCTACACCTTC.

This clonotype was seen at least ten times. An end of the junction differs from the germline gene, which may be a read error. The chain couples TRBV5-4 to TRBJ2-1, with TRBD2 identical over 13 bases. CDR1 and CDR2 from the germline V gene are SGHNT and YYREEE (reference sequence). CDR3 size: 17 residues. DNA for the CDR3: TGTGCCAGCAGCCGGGGACTAGCGGGGCCCTCCAACAATGAGCAGTTCTTC. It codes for CASSRGLAGPSNNEQFF.

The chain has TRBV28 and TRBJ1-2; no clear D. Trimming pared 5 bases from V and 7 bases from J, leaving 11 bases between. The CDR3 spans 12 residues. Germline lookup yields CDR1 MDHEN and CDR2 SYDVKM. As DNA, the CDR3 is TGTGCCAGCAGTCCCGGCCCCTTTGGCTACACCTTC. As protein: CASSPGPFGYTF.

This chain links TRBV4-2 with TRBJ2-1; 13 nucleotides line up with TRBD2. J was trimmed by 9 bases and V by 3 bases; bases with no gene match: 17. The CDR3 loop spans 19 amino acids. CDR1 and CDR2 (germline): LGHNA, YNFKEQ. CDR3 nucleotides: TGTGCCAGCAGCCAGACTACTAGCGGGGGGGCCGGGTACAGTTTTGAGCAGTTCTTC. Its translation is CASSQTTSGGAGYSFEQFF.

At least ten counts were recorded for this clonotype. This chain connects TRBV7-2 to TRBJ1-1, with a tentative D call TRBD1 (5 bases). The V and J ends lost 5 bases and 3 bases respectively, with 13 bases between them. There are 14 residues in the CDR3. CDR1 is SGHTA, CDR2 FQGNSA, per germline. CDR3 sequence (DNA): TGTGCCAGCAGCCAGGCGGGGGACTACACTGAAGCTTTCTTT. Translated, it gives CASSQAGDYTEAFF.

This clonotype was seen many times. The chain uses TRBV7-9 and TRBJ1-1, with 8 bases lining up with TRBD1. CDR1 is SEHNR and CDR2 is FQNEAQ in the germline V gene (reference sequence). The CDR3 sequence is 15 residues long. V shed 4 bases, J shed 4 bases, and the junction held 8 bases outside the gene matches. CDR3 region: CASSSLTGAGTEAFF. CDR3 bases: TGTGCCAGCAGCTCCCTGACAGGGGCGGGCACTGAAGCTTTCTTT.

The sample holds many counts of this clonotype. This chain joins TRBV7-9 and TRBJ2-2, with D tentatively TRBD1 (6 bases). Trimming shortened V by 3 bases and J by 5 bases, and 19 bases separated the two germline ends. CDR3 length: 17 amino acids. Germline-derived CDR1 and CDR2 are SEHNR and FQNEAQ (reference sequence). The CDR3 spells CASSLTPLGARTGELFF. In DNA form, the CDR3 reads TGTGCCAGCAGCTTGACCCCGCTGGGGGCGCGGACCGGGGAGCTGTTTTTT. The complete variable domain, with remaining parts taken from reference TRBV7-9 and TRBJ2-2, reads DTGVSQNPRHKITKRGQNVTFRCDPISEHNRLYWYRQTLGQGPEFLTYFQNEAQLEKSRLLSDRFSAERPKGSFSTLEIQRTEQGDSAMYLCASSLTPLGARTGELFFGEGSRLTVL.

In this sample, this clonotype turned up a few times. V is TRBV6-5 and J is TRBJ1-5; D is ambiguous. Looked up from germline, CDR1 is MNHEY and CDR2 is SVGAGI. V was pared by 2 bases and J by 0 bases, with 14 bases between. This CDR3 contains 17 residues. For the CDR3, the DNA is TGTGCCAGCAGTTACGGTGACCCTCGCGGTAGCAATCAGCCCCAGCATTTT. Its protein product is CASSYGDPRGSNQPQHF.

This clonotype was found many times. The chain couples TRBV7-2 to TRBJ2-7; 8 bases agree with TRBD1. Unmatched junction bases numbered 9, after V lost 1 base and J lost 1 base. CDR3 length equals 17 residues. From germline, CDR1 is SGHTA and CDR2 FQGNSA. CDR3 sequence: CASSLVSGGGLSYEQYF. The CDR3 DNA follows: TGTGCCAGCAGCTTAGTTTCAGGGGGCGGCCTATCCTACGAGCAGTACTTC.

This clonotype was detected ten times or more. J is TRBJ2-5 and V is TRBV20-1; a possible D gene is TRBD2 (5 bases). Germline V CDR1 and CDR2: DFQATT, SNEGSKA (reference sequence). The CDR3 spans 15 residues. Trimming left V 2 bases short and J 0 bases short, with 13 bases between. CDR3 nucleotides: TGCAGTGCTAGACTGAGGGCCAAGTACCAAGAGACCCAGTACTTC. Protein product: CSARLRAKYQETQYF.

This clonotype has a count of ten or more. CDR3 DNA sequence: TGCAGCGTCAAGACAGGCGACTACACTGAAGCTTTCTTT. Protein sequence: CSVKTGDYTEAFF. This rearrangement joins TRBV29-1 to TRBJ1-1, with a possible D match to TRBD1 (6 bases). Germline values: CDR1 SQVTM, CDR2 ANQGSEA. This CDR3 contains 13 residues. Trimming shortened V by 6 bases and J by 3 bases, and 14 bases separated the two germline ends.

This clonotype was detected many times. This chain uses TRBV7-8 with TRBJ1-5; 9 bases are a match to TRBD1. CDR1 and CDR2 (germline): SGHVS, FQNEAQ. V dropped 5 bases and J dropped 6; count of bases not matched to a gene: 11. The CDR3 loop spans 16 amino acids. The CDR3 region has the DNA TGTGCCAGCAGCACTCCTACAGGGGGCAGGGCTCAGCCCCAGCATTTT. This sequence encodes CASSTPTGGRAQPQHF.

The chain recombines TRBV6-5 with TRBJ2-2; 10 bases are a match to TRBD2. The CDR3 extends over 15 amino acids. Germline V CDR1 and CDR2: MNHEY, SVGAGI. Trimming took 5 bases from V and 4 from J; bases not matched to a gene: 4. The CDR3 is CASSAGTSATGELFF. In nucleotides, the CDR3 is TGTGCCAGCAGTGCCGGGACTAGCGCCACCGGGGAGCTGTTTTTT.

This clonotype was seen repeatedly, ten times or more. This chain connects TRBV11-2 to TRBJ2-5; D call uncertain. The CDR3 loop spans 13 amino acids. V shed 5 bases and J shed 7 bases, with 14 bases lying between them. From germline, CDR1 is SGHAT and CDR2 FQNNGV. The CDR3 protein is CASSPVLERTQYF. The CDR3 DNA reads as TGTGCCAGCAGCCCGGTACTCGAGAGGACCCAGTACTTC. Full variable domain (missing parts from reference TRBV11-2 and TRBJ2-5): EAGVAQSPRYKIIEKRQSVAFWCNPISGHATLYWYQQILGQGPKLLIQFQNNGVVDDSQLPKDRFSAERLKGVDSTLKIQPAKLEDSAVYLCASSPVLERTQYFGPGTRLLVL.

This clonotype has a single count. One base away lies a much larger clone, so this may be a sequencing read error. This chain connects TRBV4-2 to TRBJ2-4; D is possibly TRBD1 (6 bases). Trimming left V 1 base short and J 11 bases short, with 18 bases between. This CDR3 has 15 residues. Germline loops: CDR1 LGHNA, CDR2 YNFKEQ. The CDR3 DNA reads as TGTGCCAGCAGCCAAGTTCAGGGGCAAGGTTATGTTCAGTACTTC. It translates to CASSQVQGQGYVQYF.

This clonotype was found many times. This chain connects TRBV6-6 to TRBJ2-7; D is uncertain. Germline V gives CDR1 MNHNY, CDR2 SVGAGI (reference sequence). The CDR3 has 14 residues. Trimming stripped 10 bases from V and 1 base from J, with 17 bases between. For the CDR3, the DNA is TGTGCCACCCTTGACATCGGGCCTTCCTACGAGCAGTACGTC. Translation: CATLDIGPSYEQYV.

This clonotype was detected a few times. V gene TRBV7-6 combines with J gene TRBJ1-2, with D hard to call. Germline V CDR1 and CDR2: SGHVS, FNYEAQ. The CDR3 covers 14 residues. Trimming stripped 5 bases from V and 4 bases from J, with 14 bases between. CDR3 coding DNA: TGTGCCAGCAGCCCCGGGCCCTCGGGCTATGGCTACACCTTC. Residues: CASSPGPSGYGYTF.

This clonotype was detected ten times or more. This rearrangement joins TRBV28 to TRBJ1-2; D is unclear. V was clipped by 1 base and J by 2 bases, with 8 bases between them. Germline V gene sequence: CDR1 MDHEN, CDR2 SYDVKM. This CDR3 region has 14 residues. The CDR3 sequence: CASSLSELNYGYTF. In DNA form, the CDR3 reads TGTGCCAGCAGTTTATCGGAGCTGAACTATGGCTACACCTTC.

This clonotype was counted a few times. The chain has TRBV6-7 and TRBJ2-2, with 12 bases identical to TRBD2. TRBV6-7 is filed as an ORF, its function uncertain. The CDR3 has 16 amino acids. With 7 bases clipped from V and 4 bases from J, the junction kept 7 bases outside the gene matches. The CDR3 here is CASILVLAGGTGELFF. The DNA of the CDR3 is TGTGCCAGCATCCTCGTACTAGCGGGGGGCACCGGGGAGCTGTTTTTT.

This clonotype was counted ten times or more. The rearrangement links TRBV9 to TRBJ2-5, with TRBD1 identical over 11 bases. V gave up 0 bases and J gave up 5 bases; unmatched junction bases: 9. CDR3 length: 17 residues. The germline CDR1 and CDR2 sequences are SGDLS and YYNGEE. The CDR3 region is CASSVVPTGQGAETQYF. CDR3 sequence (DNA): TGTGCCAGCAGCGTAGTCCCGACTGGACAGGGGGCCGAGACCCAGTACTTC. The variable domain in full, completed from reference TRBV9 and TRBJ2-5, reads DSGVTQTPKHLITATGQRVTLRCSPRSGDLSVYWYQQSLDQGLQFLIQYYNGEERAKGNILERFSAQQFPDLHSELNLSSLELGDSALYFCASSVVPTGQGAETQYFGPGTRLLVL.

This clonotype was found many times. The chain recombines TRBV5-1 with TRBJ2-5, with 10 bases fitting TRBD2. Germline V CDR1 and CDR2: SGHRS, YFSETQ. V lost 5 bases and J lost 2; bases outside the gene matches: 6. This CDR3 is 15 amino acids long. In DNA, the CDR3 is TGCGCCAGCAGGTTAGCGGGGGGACCACAAGAGACCCAGTACTTC. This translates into CASRLAGGPQETQYF.

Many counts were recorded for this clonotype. CDR3: CAISESPQGAGDTEAFF. The DNA of the CDR3 is TGTGCCATCAGTGAGTCCCCCCAGGGGGCCGGGGACACTGAAGCTTTCTTT. The V call is TRBV10-3, the J call TRBJ1-1, with TRBD1 matching 8 bases. V lost 0 bases to trimming and J lost 3 bases; unmatched junction nucleotides: 9. Germline-derived CDR1 and CDR2 are ENHRY and SYGVKD. The CDR3 consists of 17 residues.

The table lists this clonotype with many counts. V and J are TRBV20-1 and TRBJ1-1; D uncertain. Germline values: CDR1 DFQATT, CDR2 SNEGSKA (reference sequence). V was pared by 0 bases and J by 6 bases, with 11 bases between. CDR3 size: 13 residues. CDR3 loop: CSARDERTPEAFF. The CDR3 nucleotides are TGCAGTGCTAGAGACGAACGGACCCCTGAAGCTTTCTTT.